Reported below is one T cell receptor (beta chain). The antigen remains undetermined. The CDR3 ends on some other residue instead of the conserved phenylalanine or tryptophan, so this is likely a read error. Because the CDR3's place on the DNA is in doubt, the DNA is left out and the CDR3 is given as listed by TCRdb. Germline loops: CDR1 SEHNR, CDR2 FQNEAQ (reference sequence). The length of the CDR3 is 13 amino acids, counting both ends. This entry is derived from a study of CD8+CD57+ T cells in acquired aplastic anemia. Whole-study context: Yields of DNA that came from sorted CD4+ and CD8+ cells averaged about 3.3 ug.

It was genomic DNA that served as the template for profiling TCR beta VDJ and CDR3. From the reads, TCRdb called clonotypes with MiXCR, one entry per CDR3 protein. Of more than 250,000 distinct CDR3 sequences listed, 82% were seen once; the top ten hold 35% to 50%. The sequenced patients had an expansion of CD8+CD57+ cells seen by flow cytometry. Study conclusions and caveats: Overlapping CD8+ CDR3 repertoires of patients and controls contained 25 to 35 shared sequences. The study found no significant CD8+ Simpson's diversity difference between patients and controls.

The sequencing sample was made of sorted CD4+, CD8+, or CD8+CD57+ T cells (not recorded which) from PBMCs. This receptor was obtained from a human donor with aplastic anemia. V usage is TRBV7-9 and J usage is TRBJ1-1. The CDR3 protein is CASGLQRSGGSDE.